Following are 6 T cell receptor beta chains from one sample sequenced in a study of cytomegalovirus exposure and HLA in healthy donors. 60 Vbeta and 13 Jbeta primers were used in PCR. TCRdb's copy holds only in-frame clones and misses some; the assay was immunoSEQ multiplex PCR. In the table there are some 160,000 clones, roughly 80% of which are singletons. The sequenced sample consisted of PBMCs. The receptors originated from a middle-aged man in good health and CMV-seropositive.

V is TRBV6-1 and J is TRBJ2-7; maybe TRBD2 (5 bases). Between the trimmed V and J ends, which lost 6 bases and 1 base, there was a span of 7 bases. CDR3 length: 12 residues. Germline CDR1 and CDR2: MNHNS and SASEGT. CDR3: CASSPGSYEQYF. The DNA for the CDR3 is TGTGCCAGCAGCCCGGGGTCCTACGAGCAGTACTTC.

The chain uses TRBV14 and TRBJ2-7, with D tentatively TRBD2 (6 bases). The V gene's germline CDR1 is SGHDN and CDR2 FVKESK. V lost 4 bases and J 0 bases, leaving 19 bases between the germline ends. CDR3 length: 17 amino acids. CDR3 sequence reads: CASSRYSLRDSSYEQYF. CDR3 bases: TGTGCCAGCAGCCGCTACTCCCTCCGGGACTCCTCCTACGAGCAGTACTTC.

The CDR3 spells CASSLGLQNEQFF. The CDR3 DNA reads as TGTGCCAGCAGCTTAGGACTTCAGAATGAGCAGTTCTTC. The chain links TRBV11-2 to TRBJ2-1; unclear D gene. The CDR3 is 13 residues long. V was trimmed by 1 base and J by 7 bases, leaving 8 bases between them. Germline loops: CDR1 SGHAT, CDR2 FQNNGV.

The chain employs TRBV7-9 and TRBJ1-1; 7 bases line up with TRBD1. The junction had 9 bases not matched to a gene; V was cut back by 5 bases and J by 0 bases. CDR3 length: 16 residues. Germline V lookup: CDR1 SEHNR, CDR2 FQNEAQ (reference sequence). This CDR3 is CASSPQPGQMNTEAFF. In DNA, the CDR3 is TGTGCCAGCAGCCCTCAACCGGGACAGATGAACACTGAAGCTTTCTTT.

This chain connects TRBV29-1 to TRBJ2-1, with 7 bases matching TRBD2. There are 16 residues in the CDR3. Germline loops: CDR1 SQVTM, CDR2 ANQGSEA. Germline trimming cut 1 base from V and 0 bases from J; bases unmatched to any gene: 6. The CDR3 nucleotides are TGCAGCGTTGAAGGCTCTAGCGGTAGCTCCTACAATGAGCAGTTCTTC. Translation gives CSVEGSSGSSYNEQFF.

The chain employs TRBV13 and TRBJ1-1; no definite D call. V shed 0 bases and J shed 11 bases, with 13 bases lying between them. Germline V CDR1 and CDR2: PRHDT, FYEKMQ (reference sequence). This CDR3 spans 13 amino acids. The CDR3 spells CASSLGIGFGAFF. CDR3 DNA: TGTGCCAGCAGCTTAGGCATCGGGTTTGGGGCTTTCTTT. Complete variable domain (other parts from reference TRBV13 and TRBJ1-1): AAGVIQSPRHLIKEKRETATLKCYPIPRHDTVYWYQQGPGQDPQFLISFYEKMQSDKGSIPDRFSAQQFSDYHSELNMSSLELGDSALYFCASSLGIGFGAFFGQGTRLTVV.